The rows below give T cell receptor beta chains drawn from one sample of a study of blood T cell repertoires in COVID-19. Data came from immunoSEQ multiplex PCR; TCRdb stores just in-frame clones and leaves some out. The sample includes over 30,000 clones, around 86% of them seen just once. The specimen was peripheral blood. These receptors all stem from a man between 65 and 79 years old with acute or convalescent COVID-19. The CDR3 runs from the conserved cysteine through the conserved F or W. A D gene is named only where the DNA matches it firmly. Some rows mark clone size as missing; the rest say once, few, many or name a class of expanded clone.

-,TRBV4-1,TRBJ1-2,TRBD1,CASSQGQGANNGYTF,TGCGCCAGCAGCCAGGGACAGGGGGCAAATAATGGCTACACCTTC
once,TRBV19,TRBJ2-1,TRBD2,CASTGQPTSGSNEQFF,TGTGCCAGCACGGGACAACCGACTAGCGGCTCCAATGAGCAGTTCTTC
-,TRBV7-9,TRBJ2-5,TRBD1,CASSLSLGQGEQETQYF,TGTGCCAGCAGCTTATCTTTGGGACAGGGGGAACAAGAGACCCAGTACTTC
once,TRBV11-2,TRBJ2-3,-,CASSLGPGPADTQYF,TGTGCCAGCAGCCTTGGGCCAGGGCCGGCAGATACGCAGTATTTT
few,TRBV7-9,TRBJ1-5,TRBD1,CASSLGDRYQPQHF,TGTGCCAGCAGCTTAGGGGACAGATATCAGCCCCAGCATTTT
-,TRBV9,TRBJ2-7,-,CASSVIPDGGNEQYF,TGTGCCAGCAGCGTAATACCGGATGGGGGCAACGAGCAGTACTTC
once,TRBV4-2,TRBJ2-2,-,CASSQGSITGELFF,TGTGCCAGCAGCCAAGGGAGCATCACCGGGGAGCTGTTTTTT
-,TRBV15,TRBJ2-3,-,CATSRVNPGASTDTQYF,TGTGCCACCAGCAGAGTCAACCCCGGAGCTAGCACAGATACGCAGTATTTT
few,TRBV6-5,TRBJ1-6,-,CASSYGNTPLHF,TGTGCCAGCAGTTACGGCAATACACCCCTCCACTTT
few,TRBV6-5,TRBJ1-1,-,CASRPDPRQSEAFF,TGTGCCAGCAGGCCCGACCCCAGACAGAGTGAAGCTTTCTTT
-,TRBV29-1,TRBJ2-7,TRBD2,CSVPGRNIYEQYF,TGCAGCGTTCCCGGGAGGAACATCTACGAGCAGTACTTC
-,TRBV11-3,TRBJ2-5,TRBD2,CASSLGRLAEETQYF,TGTGCCAGCAGCTTAGGACGACTAGCGGAAGAGACCCAGTACTTC
few,TRBV10-3,TRBJ1-6,TRBD1,CAISPGQGKNSPLHF,TGTGCCATCAGCCCCGGACAGGGGAAAAATTCACCCCTCCACTTT
-,TRBV12-5,TRBJ2-5,-,CASALEVTQYF,TGTGCTAGTGCCTTGGAGGTGACCCAGTACTTC
once,TRBV19,TRBJ1-3,-,CASSIGGLGDTIYF,TGTGCCAGTAGTATCGGTGGCCTGGGAGACACCATATATTTT
-,TRBV7-2,TRBJ1-6,-,CASSLDLNSPLHF,TGTGCCAGCAGCTTAGATCTAAATTCACCCCTCCACTTT
-,TRBV7-2,TRBJ1-1,-,CASSVDVGRTEAFF,TGTGCCAGCAGCGTGGACGTGGGGAGGACTGAAGCTTTCTTT
-,TRBV29-1,TRBJ2-2,-,CSARTANTGELFF,TGCAGCGCCCGGACAGCGAACACCGGGGAGCTGTTTTTT
-,TRBV4-2,TRBJ2-7,TRBD1,CASSLRQGSSHEQYF,TGTGCCAGCAGCTTACGACAGGGAAGTAGCCACGAGCAGTACTTC
-,TRBV9,TRBJ1-2,TRBD1,CASSAGTDDGYTF,TGTGCCAGCAGCGCGGGGACAGACGATGGCTACACCTTC
once,TRBV12-3/TRBV12-4,TRBJ1-2,TRBD1,CASSPGTGVGYTF,TGTGCCAGCAGCCCCGGGACAGGGGTTGGCTACACCTTC
-,TRBV12-5,TRBJ1-1,-,CASGLGHMNTEAFF,TGTGCTAGTGGTTTGGGACACATGAACACTGAAGCTTTCTTT
-,TRBV7-9,TRBJ2-3,-,CASSLGRGADTQYF,TGTGCCAGCTCACTGGGCAGGGGCGCAGATACGCAGTATTTT
-,TRBV19,TRBJ2-1,TRBD2,CASSQTSGSFDNEQFF,TGTGCCAGTAGCCAAACTAGCGGGAGTTTCGACAATGAGCAGTTCTTC
-,TRBV15,TRBJ1-6,TRBD1,CATSRGDRGVRINSPLHF,TGTGCCACCAGCAGAGGGGACAGGGGTGTTCGGATTAATTCACCCCTCCACTTT
-,TRBV19,TRBJ1-1,-,CASKVGTQETEAFF,TGTGCCAGTAAGGTAGGGACACAAGAAACTGAAGCTTTCTTT
-,TRBV30,TRBJ2-3,-,CAWGPHTDTQYF,TGTGCCTGGGGACCCCACACAGATACGCAGTATTTT
-,TRBV7-2,TRBJ1-3,-,CASSQNGASPTGNTIYF,TGTGCCAGCAGCCAGAACGGAGCTTCGCCCACTGGAAACACCATATATTTT
once,TRBV7-9,TRBJ1-2,-,CASSLRSGYGYTF,TGTGCCAGCAGCTTAAGATCCGGGTATGGCTACACCTTC
-,TRBV28,TRBJ2-3,TRBD1,CASEGQFHTDTQYF,TGTGCCAGCGAGGGACAGTTCCACACAGATACGCAGTATTTT
-,TRBV4-3,TRBJ2-3,TRBD2,CASSQVSGRTDTQYF,TGCGCCAGCAGCCAAGTCAGCGGGAGGACCGATACGCAGTATTTT
-,TRBV3-1/TRBV3-2,TRBJ1-2,TRBD1,CASRGTGGDYGYTF,TGTGCCAGCAGGGGGACAGGGGGGGACTATGGCTACACCTTC
-,TRBV4-3,TRBJ1-1,-,CASSLWAENTEAFF,TGCGCCAGCAGCCTCTGGGCTGAGAACACTGAAGCTTTCTTT
-,TRBV30,TRBJ1-1,TRBD1,CAWSRDRRGNTEAFF,TGTGCCTGGAGCCGGGACAGGCGGGGGAACACTGAAGCTTTCTTT
-,TRBV29-1,TRBJ1-1,-,CSTRLFPNTEAFF,TGCAGCACCCGACTGTTCCCGAACACTGAAGCTTTCTTT
-,TRBV15,TRBJ2-7,TRBD1,CATSRGGTGVHEQYF,TGTGCCACCAGCAGAGGAGGGACAGGGGTCCACGAGCAGTACTTC
-,TRBV11-2,TRBJ2-3,-,CASSLGGQTFADTQYF,TGTGCCAGCAGCTTGGGGGGGCAGACATTTGCAGATACGCAGTATTTT
-,TRBV19,TRBJ1-5,-,CATHPDGRFNQPQHF,TGTGCCACCCACCCCGACGGCAGGTTCAATCAGCCCCAGCATTTT
-,TRBV6-2/TRBV6-3,TRBJ1-4,-,CASSKGAHPATNEKLFF,TGTGCCAGCAGTAAAGGGGCCCACCCGGCAACTAATGAAAAACTGTTTTTT
-,TRBV7-6,TRBJ2-4,-,CASSLVEGEGNIQYF,TGTGCCAGCAGCTTAGTAGAGGGAGAGGGAAACATTCAGTACTTC
-,TRBV5-1,TRBJ2-3,-,CASSLAIQHPDTQYF,TGCGCCAGCAGCTTGGCGATACAGCATCCAGATACGCAGTATTTT
-,TRBV24-1,TRBJ2-3,TRBD2,CATSGSSGTSGSTDTQYF,TGTGCCACCAGTGGGAGCTCCGGGACTAGCGGAAGCACAGATACGCAGTATTTT
-,TRBV6-1,TRBJ1-5,-,CASSDRRGISSPQHF,TGTGCCAGCAGTGACCGTAGGGGTATCAGCTCCCCCCAGCATTTT
once,TRBV9,TRBJ1-6,TRBD1,CASSSRTGTGASPLHF,TGTGCCAGCAGCTCTCGTACCGGGACAGGGGCCTCACCCCTCCACTTT
-,TRBV12-3/TRBV12-4,TRBJ1-1,TRBD1,CASSQGAGTEAFF,TGTGCCAGCAGTCAGGGGGCGGGCACTGAAGCTTTCTTT
-,TRBV9,TRBJ2-7,-,CASSVAAQGHGEQYF,TGTGCCAGCAGCGTAGCGGCCCAGGGGCATGGCGAGCAGTACTTC
-,TRBV10-3,TRBJ1-2,TRBD1,CAISAGQANYGYTF,TGTGCCATCAGTGCTGGACAGGCTAACTATGGCTACACCTTC
once,TRBV6-2/TRBV6-3,TRBJ2-1,-,CASSLLGGATGNEQFF,TGTGCCAGCAGTCTCCTGGGGGGGGCCACGGGGAATGAGCAGTTCTTC
-,TRBV19,TRBJ1-3,TRBD1,CASSQQGSSGNTIYF,TGTGCCAGTAGCCAACAGGGGTCTTCTGGAAACACCATATATTTT
-,TRBV5-1,TRBJ2-1,TRBD1,CASSYSMPGQGYNEQFF,TGCGCCAGCAGCTATTCCATGCCGGGACAGGGGTACAATGAGCAGTTCTTC
-,TRBV28,TRBJ1-2,TRBD1,CASSLVDREGRGYTF,TGTGCCAGCAGTTTAGTAGACAGGGAAGGGCGTGGCTACACCTTC
-,TRBV6-1,TRBJ2-7,TRBD1,CASSEGQGIYEQYF,TGTGCCAGCAGTGAAGGACAGGGGATCTACGAGCAGTACTTC
-,TRBV7-3,TRBJ1-6,TRBD1,CASSYGTGDSPLHF,TGTGCCAGCAGCTACGGGACAGGTGATTCACCCCTCCACTTT